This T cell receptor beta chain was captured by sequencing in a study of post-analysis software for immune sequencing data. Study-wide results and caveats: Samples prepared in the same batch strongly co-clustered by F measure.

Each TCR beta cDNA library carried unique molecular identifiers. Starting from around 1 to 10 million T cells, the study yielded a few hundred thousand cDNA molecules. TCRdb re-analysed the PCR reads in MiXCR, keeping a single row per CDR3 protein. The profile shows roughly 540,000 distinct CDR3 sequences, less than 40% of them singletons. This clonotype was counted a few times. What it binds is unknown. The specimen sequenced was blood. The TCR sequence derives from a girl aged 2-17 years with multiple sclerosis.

The CDR3: CSVEPDSVTGELFF. The CDR3 region has the DNA TGCAGCGTTGAACCCGACTCAGTCACCGGGGAGCTGTTTTTT. V and J are TRBV29-1 and TRBJ2-2; D remains unclear. Deletions cut 2 bases from V and 4 bases from J, with 11 bases between. Germline V gene sequence: CDR1 SQVTM, CDR2 ANQGSEA. CDR3 length: 14 amino acids.